Detailed here is one T cell receptor beta chain. Its antigen is unknown. Approximately 270 ng DNA, approximately 30,000 T cell genomes, went into unsorted PBMC replicate PCRs. Source study methods: There were no quality scores in the junction-only immunoSEQ sequences, so filtering differed. Measured with immunoSEQ multiplex PCR; TCRdb has only the in-frame clones, and not every one. The DNA gave D and trimming, while V, J and clone size come from that table. The repertoire includes 530,000 or so clones, 75% to 80% of them detected once, and approximately 12% sits in the top ten. CDR1 is MDHEN and CDR2 is SYDVKM in the germline V gene. Trimming left V 6 bases short and J 4 bases short, with 12 bases between. The CDR3 contains 13 residues. The data are from a study of shared clonotypes between healthy human individuals. Study-wide results and limits: Sequencing depth was expected to influence donor clonotype sharing. The donor pool, a small one, limited the genetic and exposure-history diversity represented.

Sequenced sample: PBMCs. The sequence derives from a woman in her forties in good health. Some clones in this sample may be carry-over from other donors' samples. This chain joins TRBV28 and TRBJ1-2; D possibly corresponds to TRBD1 (5 bases). CDR3 sequence (DNA): TGTGCCAGCAGGTTTAGACAGCTCTATGGCTACACCTTC. As protein: CASRFRQLYGYTF.